Each of the 31 T cell receptor beta chains below was sequenced from the same sample in a study of cytomegalovirus exposure and HLA in healthy donors. Sequenced by immunoSEQ multiplex PCR; TCRdb stores in-frame clones only, minus some. The sample shows 250,000 to 350,000 clones, about nine tenths of them seen only once. The sequencing input was PBMCs. These receptors were collected from a woman aged 30 to 39 in good health and CMV-seropositive.

This chain joins TRBV11-2 and TRBJ2-7, with 9 bases aligning to TRBD1. Per the germline V gene, CDR1 is SGHAT and CDR2 is FQNNGV. The CDR3 runs to 14 residues. The junction had 12 bases not matched to a gene; V was cut back by 10 bases and J by 5 bases. The CDR3 DNA reads as TGTGCCACGCAAACAGGGGGCGCTTGGGACGAGCAGTACTTC. The encoded protein is CATQTGGAWDEQYF.

This clone was counted a single time. The V call is TRBV29-1, the J call TRBJ2-2, with no clear D. With 4 bases removed from V and 3 bases from J, the gap between germline ends came to 6 bases. The CDR3 is 12 amino acids. Germline CDR1 SQVTM, CDR2 ANQGSEA. The CDR3 DNA reads TGCAGCGTTGTAATGGACACCGGGGAGCTGTTTTTT. Amino acids: CSVVMDTGELFF.

This chain uses TRBV20-1 with TRBJ2-5; no reliable D call. Germline V gives CDR1 DFQATT, CDR2 SNEGSKA (reference sequence). V dropped 4 bases and J dropped 9 bases, with 9 bases sitting between them. The CDR3 has 10 residues. CDR3 nucleotide sequence: TGCAGTGCTATACCCTGGGCCCAGTACTTC. It is translated as CSAIPWAQYF.

This chain joins TRBV4-1 and TRBJ2-7, with 9 bases fitting TRBD1. Germline trimming cut 1 base from V and 3 bases from J; bases unmatched to any gene: 10. CDR3 length: 17 residues. CDR1 and CDR2 from the germline V gene are MGHRA and YSYEKL. As DNA, the CDR3 is TGCGCCAGCAGCCAAGTGGGTTCGACAGGGGGGTACTACGAGCAGTACTTC. This codes for CASSQVGSTGGYYEQYF.

The V and J genes are TRBV18 and TRBJ1-5; tentatively, D is TRBD1 (6 bases). V was shortened by 2 bases and J by 2 bases, with 13 bases between the two germline ends. The length of the CDR3 is 16 residues. The germline CDR1 and CDR2 sequences are KGHSH and LQKENI. CDR3 DNA sequence: TGTGCCAGCTCACCAACAGGGTTGGTGGGCAATCAGCCCCAGCATTTT. Translating gives CASSPTGLVGNQPQHF.

The V and J genes are TRBV5-4 and TRBJ2-3, with 9 bases that match TRBD2. This CDR3 has 14 amino acids. V gave up 6 bases and J gave up 2 bases; unmatched junction bases: 4. In germline, CDR1 is SGHNT, CDR2 YYREEE (reference sequence). CDR3 amino acids: CASTIAGVTDTQYF. The CDR3 bases are TGTGCCAGCACCATAGCGGGAGTCACAGATACGCAGTATTTT.

This clone has more than one count but fewer than ten. CDR3 in DNA: TGTGCCAGCAGTTACTCCCCCCCCACCGGGGAGCTGTTTTTT. Its protein is CASSYSPPTGELFF. This chain connects TRBV6-6 to TRBJ2-2; no reliable D call. This CDR3 spans 14 amino acids. Deletions cut 0 bases from V and 4 bases from J, with 6 bases between. Germline V CDR1 and CDR2: MNHNY, SVGAGI (reference sequence).

This chain uses TRBV7-6 with TRBJ2-7, with 9 bases matching TRBD2. The CDR3 is 14 amino acids. V lost 0 bases to trimming and J lost 5 bases; unmatched junction nucleotides: 2. Looked up from germline, CDR1 is SGHVS and CDR2 is FNYEAQ. CDR3 DNA: TGTGCCAGCAGCTTAGCGGGACTAGCAGACGAGCAGTACTTC. Amino acid sequence: CASSLAGLADEQYF.

This chain connects TRBV5-6 to TRBJ1-6; a weak D match, TRBD1 (6 bases). Trimming stripped 6 bases from V and 7 bases from J, with 14 bases between. Germline V gene data show CDR1 as SGHDT and CDR2 as YYEEEE. CDR3 length: 14 amino acids. The CDR3 sequence: CASNPTGTNSPLHF. CDR3 nucleotide sequence: TGTGCCAGCAACCCAACAGGGACGAATTCACCCCTCCACTTT.

This clone was seen once. The rearrangement joins TRBV5-1 to TRBJ2-7, with a possible D match to TRBD2 (6 bases). CDR3 length equals 14 residues. The V gene lost 1 base and the J gene lost 5 bases, with 13 bases spanning the gap. The germline V gene encodes CDR1 SGHRS and CDR2 YFSETQ. CDR3 residues: CASSLILASDEQYF. In nucleotides, the CDR3 is TGCGCCAGCAGCTTGATACTAGCCTCAGACGAGCAGTACTTC.

The V gene is TRBV28, the J gene TRBJ1-5; D remains unclear. Germline loops: CDR1 MDHEN, CDR2 SYDVKM. With 3 bases removed from V and 3 bases from J, the gap between germline ends came to 12 bases. This CDR3 is built from 15 residues. As DNA, the CDR3 is TGTGCCAGCAGTTTTCTCGCGCAGATCAATCAGCCCCAGCATTTT. The encoded protein is CASSFLAQINQPQHF.

V gene TRBV30 combines with J gene TRBJ1-2, with TRBD1 matching over 9 bases. The CDR3 loop spans 14 amino acids. Germline values: CDR1 GTSNPN, CDR2 SVGIG (reference sequence). The junction had 6 bases not matched to a gene; V was cut back by 3 bases and J by 4 bases. The DNA of the CDR3 is TGTGCCTGGAGCTATCGGACAGGGGCCTATGGCTACACCTTC. Its protein product is CAWSYRTGAYGYTF.

The V call is TRBV19, the J call TRBJ2-5; the match to TRBD2 covers 9 bases. The CDR3 runs to 16 residues. J lost 2 bases, V lost 1 base, and 5 bases had no gene match. Germline V gene data show CDR1 as LNHDA and CDR2 as SQIVND (reference sequence). CDR3 nucleotide sequence: TGTGCCAGTAGTATAGTGCGGGGGGGGCCGCAAGAGACCCAGTACTTC. Protein sequence: CASSIVRGGPQETQYF.

This clone was observed a single time. The chain has TRBV5-4 and TRBJ1-1; 7 bases are shared with TRBD1. J lost 5 bases, V lost 1 base, and 5 bases had no gene match. The CDR3 has 14 amino acids. Looked up from germline, CDR1 is SGHNT and CDR2 is YYREEE (reference sequence). The CDR3 DNA reads as TGTGCCAGCAGCTTGTGGCAGGGGGGGACTGAAGCTTTCTTT. Protein product: CASSLWQGGTEAFF.

This chain uses TRBV4-3 with TRBJ1-1; D call uncertain. This CDR3 spans 13 amino acids. Trimming pared 0 bases from V and 8 bases from J, leaving 10 bases between. CDR1 LGHNA and CDR2 YSLEER come from the germline V gene. CDR3 bases: TGCGCCAGCAGCCAAGATCGTGGAGGGGAAGCTTTCTTT. Protein sequence: CASSQDRGGEAFF.

Regarding this clone: A much larger clone differs by one base, so this may be a read error. The V and J genes are TRBV4-2 and TRBJ2-3; 8 bases are a match to TRBD2. The V gene's germline CDR1 is LGHNA and CDR2 YNFKEQ. Trimming cost V 1 base and J 4 bases; bases outside gene matches: 4. The CDR3 is made up of 15 amino acids. The CDR3 reads CASSQGGGQADTQYF. As DNA, the CDR3 is TGTGCCAGCAGCCAAGGCGGGGGGCAGGCAGATACGCAGTATTTT.

V gene TRBV19 combines with J gene TRBJ1-5, with D perhaps TRBD1 (5 bases). Germline loops: CDR1 LNHDA, CDR2 SQIVND (reference sequence). Trimming removed 5 bases at V and 0 bases at J, with 11 bases between. This CDR3 has 15 amino acids. This CDR3 reads CASSWTLYSNQPQHF. CDR3 DNA sequence: TGTGCCAGTAGTTGGACACTTTATAGCAATCAGCCCCAGCATTTT.

This rearrangement joins TRBV5-7 to TRBJ1-2; possibly TRBD1 for D (5 bases). TRBV5-7 is an open reading frame, and its role is uncertain. CDR3 length equals 13 residues. The CDR3 loop is CPKAWGGAYGYTF. The CDR3 nucleotides are TGTCCTAAAGCTTGGGGCGGGGCCTATGGCTACACCTTC.

This chain links TRBV6-5 with TRBJ2-2; D might be TRBD2 (6 bases). Germline CDR1 is MNHEY and CDR2 is SVGAGI. The V and J ends lost 7 bases and 2 bases respectively, with 14 bases between them. The CDR3 has 15 amino acids. The chain's CDR3 is CASTWLALNTGELFF. CDR3 in DNA: TGTGCCAGCACGTGGCTAGCGCTTAACACCGGGGAGCTGTTTTTT.

This rearrangement joins TRBV7-6 to TRBJ2-7, with D perhaps TRBD1 or TRBD2 (5 bases each). Germline-derived CDR1 and CDR2 are SGHVS and FNYEAQ. The germline V and J ends were trimmed by 1 base and 6 bases, with 10 bases remaining between them. The CDR3 is 13 amino acids. The CDR3 here is CASSLGGVSEQYF. For the CDR3, the DNA is TGTGCCAGCAGCTTAGGAGGGGTTTCCGAGCAGTACTTC.

This clone was counted only a few times. V usage is TRBV29-1 and J usage is TRBJ2-1; D unresolved. The germline gives CDR1 SQVTM, CDR2 ANQGSEA. There are 10 residues in the CDR3. V lost 5 bases, J lost 5 bases, and 4 bases lay in between. Here the CDR3 reads CSVFNNEQFF. The CDR3 bases are TGCAGCGTTTTTAACAATGAGCAGTTCTTC.

A word on this clone: The sample has other DNA sequences that encode this CDR3 too. The V gene is TRBV27, the J gene TRBJ1-5; D possibly corresponds to TRBD1 (5 bases). CDR1 is MNHEY and CDR2 is SMNVEV in the germline V gene (reference sequence). The V and J ends lost 4 bases and 1 base respectively, with 5 bases between them. The CDR3 runs to 13 residues. CDR3 nucleotide sequence: TGTGCCAGCAGTTGGGACAGCAATCAGCCCCAGCATTTT. It translates to CASSWDSNQPQHF.

This chain links TRBV7-9 with TRBJ1-2; no clear D gene. Per germline, CDR1 SEHNR and CDR2 FQNEAQ (reference sequence). The CDR3 contains 12 residues. Trimming cost V 1 base and J 5 bases, with 5 bases left between them. CDR3 protein: CASSLDGYGYTF. In DNA form, the CDR3 reads TGTGCCAGCAGCTTAGACGGGTATGGCTACACCTTC.

The V call is TRBV18, the J call TRBJ2-7, with 9 bases identical to TRBD2. CDR1 and CDR2 from the germline V gene are KGHSH and LQKENI. With 2 bases clipped from V and 6 bases from J, the junction kept 14 bases outside the gene matches. The CDR3 totals 17 residues. CDR3 loop: CASSPGGLAGGPGEQYF. Here the CDR3 DNA reads TGTGCCAGCTCACCAGGGGGCCTCGCGGGAGGGCCGGGCGAGCAGTACTTC.

The CDR3 DNA is TGCGCCAGCAGCCAAGAATTCGTTACCGATCAGCCCCAGCATTTT. Translation gives CASSQEFVTDQPQHF. The genes are TRBV4-3 and TRBJ1-5; D is uncertain. V was trimmed by 0 bases and J by 5 bases, leaving 11 bases between them. The germline gives CDR1 LGHNA, CDR2 YSLEER. CDR3 size: 15 residues.

V usage is TRBV6-5 and J usage is TRBJ2-3, with D possibly called TRBD1 or TRBD2 (6 bases each). CDR3 length: 15 amino acids. V was cut by 5 bases and J by 2 bases, with 14 bases left in between. Germline V gene sequence: CDR1 MNHEY, CDR2 SVGAGI. The CDR3 coding sequence is TGTGCCAGCAGTAAACAAGGGGGGCACACAGATACGCAGTATTTT. Protein: CASSKQGGHTDTQYF.

This clone appeared a single time. V gene TRBV5-1 combines with J gene TRBJ1-1; D is possibly TRBD1 (5 bases). Deletions cut 1 base from V and 4 bases from J, with 14 bases between. The V gene's germline CDR1 is SGHRS and CDR2 YFSETQ. This CDR3 has 15 amino acids. The CDR3 DNA follows: TGCGCCAGCAGCTTGTCCGGGGGAGGGAGCACTGAAGCTTTCTTT. This sequence encodes CASSLSGGGSTEAFF.

V gene TRBV25-1 combines with J gene TRBJ2-7; 9 bases align to TRBD1. The germline V gene has CDR1 MGHDK and CDR2 SYGVNS. The V and J ends lost 8 bases and 3 bases, in that order; junction bases with no gene match: 8. The CDR3 loop spans 14 amino acids. CDR3 residues: CASGGTGLGYEQYF. DNA for the CDR3: TGTGCCAGCGGGGGGACAGGGTTAGGCTACGAGCAGTACTTC.

In DNA form, the CDR3 reads TGTGCCAGCAGCTTAGGGTACAATGAGCAGTTCTTC. Its protein product is CASSLGYNEQFF. The chain joins TRBV7-3 to TRBJ2-1, with D unresolved. V lost 2 bases and J lost 4, with 3 bases in between. The CDR3 has 12 amino acids. Germline CDR1 and CDR2: SGHTA and FQGTGA. Filled out from reference TRBV7-3 and TRBJ2-1, the complete variable domain reads GAGVSQTPSNKVTEKGKYVELRCDPISGHTALYWYRQSLGQGPEFLIYFQGTGAADDSGLPNDRFFAVRPEGSVSTLKIQRTERGDSAVYLCASSLGYNEQFFGPGTRLTVL.

The J gene is TRBJ2-5, the V gene TRBV9, with 12 nucleotides matching TRBD2. From germline, CDR1 is SGDLS and CDR2 YYNGEE. This CDR3 comprises 17 residues. With V trimmed by 1 base and J by 8 bases, 12 bases remained unmatched. DNA for the CDR3: TGTGCCAGCAGCGTAACCTCATCGGGACTAGCGGGTGGAACCCAGTACTTC. The encoded protein is CASSVTSSGLAGGTQYF.

The count of this clone is one. CDR3 region: CASSEEPQGSSYEQYF. In DNA, the CDR3 is TGTGCCAGCAGCGAAGAGCCACAGGGGAGCTCCTACGAGCAGTACTTC. This chain uses TRBV11-2 with TRBJ2-7; 7 nucleotides match TRBD1. This CDR3 region has 16 residues. Trimming removed 5 bases from V and 0 bases from J; junction bases left unmatched: 10. In germline, CDR1 is SGHAT, CDR2 FQNNGV.